This TCR beta chain is from a study of Ad26.COV2.S vaccination and SARS-CoV-2 variants. The assay was immunoSEQ multiplex PCR, and TCRdb's table has in-frame clones only and misses some. The table records thousands of clones, 65% to 85% of them present only once. Germline CDR1 is MNHEY and CDR2 is SMNVEV (reference sequence). This CDR3 has 13 residues. V gave up 6 bases and J gave up 2 bases, with 10 bases separating them. The gene calls are TRBV27 and TRBJ1-2; D ambiguous. The receptor's source is a human donor who had recovered from COVID-19. Sequenced here: peripheral blood, sampled after recovery from COVID-19. The CDR3 reads CASRASLNYGYTF. CDR3 in DNA: TGTGCCAGCAGGGCGTCGTTGAACTATGGCTACACCTTC.